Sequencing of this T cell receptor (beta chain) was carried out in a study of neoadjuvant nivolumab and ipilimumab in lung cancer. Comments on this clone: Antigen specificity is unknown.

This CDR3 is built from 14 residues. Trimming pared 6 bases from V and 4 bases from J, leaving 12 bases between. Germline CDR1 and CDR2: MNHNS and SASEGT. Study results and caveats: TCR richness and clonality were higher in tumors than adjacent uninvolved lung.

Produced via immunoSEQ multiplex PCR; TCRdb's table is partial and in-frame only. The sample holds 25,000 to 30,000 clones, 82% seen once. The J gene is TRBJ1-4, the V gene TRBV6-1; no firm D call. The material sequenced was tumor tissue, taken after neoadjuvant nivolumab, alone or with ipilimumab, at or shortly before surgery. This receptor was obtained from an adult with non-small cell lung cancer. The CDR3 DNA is TGTGCCAGCAGGACGAGGCACATTAATGAAAAACTGTTTTTT. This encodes CASRTRHINEKLFF.